Shown below are 26 T cell receptor beta chains from a single sample sequenced in a study of shared clonotypes between healthy human individuals. TCRdb's table, derived via immunoSEQ multiplex PCR, lists solely in-frame clones and lacks some. The sample holds roughly 380,000 clones, approximately 97% seen once. The sample was memory CD8+ T cells sorted from blood. Regarding subset: CD45RO+ cells pooled with CCR7-negative TemRA cells. These receptors came from a man younger than 45 in good health.

V usage is TRBV6-5 and J usage is TRBJ2-7; TRBD1 matches at 7 bases. Germline V gene sequence: CDR1 MNHEY, CDR2 SVGAGI. The CDR3 has 15 amino acids. V lost 6 bases, J lost 1 base, and 9 bases stayed unmatched. CDR3 bases: TGTGCCAGCAGCTACCGACAGGGCTTTTCCTACGAGCAGTACTTC. Residues: CASSYRQGFSYEQYF.

As regards this clone: This same CDR3 is encoded by further DNA sequences in the sample. The chain uses TRBV30 and TRBJ1-2, with D unclear. V was pared by 2 bases and J by 4 bases, with 5 bases between. CDR1 and CDR2 (germline): GTSNPN, SVGIG (reference sequence). The CDR3 spans 11 residues. CDR3 protein: CAWSLRYGYTF. In DNA, the CDR3 is TGTGCCTGGAGTCTGCGCTATGGCTACACCTTC.

The chain recombines TRBV5-8 with TRBJ2-7; D is unclear. This CDR3 is 15 amino acids long. Germline V gene sequence: CDR1 SGHTS, CDR2 YDEGEE. V lost 2 bases and J lost 5, with 17 bases in between. The CDR3 here is CASSFFLLVSHEQYF. CDR3 DNA: TGTGCCAGCAGCTTCTTTCTTCTGGTAAGCCACGAGCAGTACTTC.

The rearrangement links TRBV6-5 to TRBJ2-1; 10 bases map to TRBD1. CDR3 length: 15 amino acids. CDR1 is MNHEY and CDR2 is SVGAGI in the germline V gene. The trim removed 5 bases at V and 6 bases at J, leaving 7 bases unmatched. CDR3 residues: CASSLTGGSLNEQFF. The CDR3 coding sequence is TGTGCCAGCAGTCTGACAGGGGGCAGTCTCAATGAGCAGTTCTTC.

This chain joins TRBV7-6 and TRBJ2-1; perhaps D is TRBD1 or TRBD2 (6 bases each). V dropped 1 base and J dropped 7 bases, with 26 bases sitting between them. CDR1 is SGHVS and CDR2 is FNYEAQ in the germline V gene. The CDR3 is 19 amino acids. CDR3 DNA: TGTGCCAGCAGCTTAGGGTACCATAAGGGGGGAGCGTCTCGGAATGAGCAGTTCTTC. Amino acid sequence: CASSLGYHKGGASRNEQFF.

The chain employs TRBV4-1 and TRBJ2-5, with 8 bases identical to TRBD2. The CDR3 length is 16 residues. V lost 5 bases to trimming and J lost 0 bases; unmatched junction nucleotides: 8. Germline V CDR1 and CDR2: MGHRA, YSYEKL. The CDR3 nucleotides are TGCGCCAGCAGCACCCGACTAGCGACGTACCAAGAGACCCAGTACTTC. Residues: CASSTRLATYQETQYF.

The V gene is TRBV4-1, the J gene TRBJ2-4, with 11 bases fitting TRBD2. The CDR3 is 17 residues long. J lost 9 bases, V lost 0 bases, and 10 bases had no gene match. CDR1 is MGHRA and CDR2 is YSYEKL in the germline V gene. The DNA of the CDR3 is TGCGCCAGCAGCCAAGATCCTCCTAGCGGGAGGTCCCCCATTCAGTACTTC. Translation: CASSQDPPSGRSPIQYF.

The V gene is TRBV6-5, the J gene TRBJ2-3, with D possibly TRBD1 on 6 matching bases. The germline V gene encodes CDR1 MNHEY and CDR2 SVGAGI. The length of the CDR3 is 15 residues. V was shortened by 5 bases and J by 3 bases, with 15 bases between the two germline ends. Here the CDR3 DNA reads TGTGCCAGCAGTCGCCAGGGGCGACGGACAGATACGCAGTATTTT. It specifies CASSRQGRRTDTQYF.

The CDR3 nucleotides read TGTGCCAGCAGTACTCCCGGCCTATCCTACGAGCAGTACTTC. This codes for CASSTPGLSYEQYF. This chain uses TRBV6-1 with TRBJ2-7; D gene uncertain. The V gene lost 5 bases and the J gene lost 1 base, with 12 bases spanning the gap. The CDR3 runs to 14 residues. Looked up from germline, CDR1 is MNHNS and CDR2 is SASEGT.

Here the CDR3 reads CASSPTGGSGNTIYF. In DNA form, the CDR3 reads TGTGCCAGCAGCCCGACAGGGGGTTCTGGAAACACCATATATTTT. The J gene is TRBJ1-3, the V gene TRBV7-9; 9 nucleotides agree with TRBD1. J lost 1 base, V lost 5 bases, and 3 bases had no gene match. CDR3 length: 15 amino acids. Per the germline V gene, CDR1 is SEHNR and CDR2 is FQNEAQ (reference sequence).

The chain combines TRBV28 with TRBJ2-7, with 8 nucleotides matching TRBD1. CDR1 and CDR2 from the germline V gene are MDHEN and SYDVKM. CDR3 size: 15 residues. The V segment lost 1 base and the J segment 4 bases; nucleotides outside the gene matches: 6. CDR3: CASSLLQGVRYEQYF. The CDR3 DNA sequence: TGTGCCAGCAGTTTATTACAGGGGGTTCGGTACGAGCAGTACTTC.

The chain links TRBV5-1 to TRBJ2-2; either TRBD1 or TRBD2 may supply D (6 bases each). Trimming cost V 5 bases and J 6 bases, with 8 bases left between them. Germline lookup yields CDR1 SGHRS and CDR2 YFSETQ. This CDR3 contains 12 residues. As DNA, the CDR3 is TGCGCCAGCAGAAGGGGGGCCGGGGAGCTGTTTTTT. This codes for CASRRGAGELFF. Supplemented by reference TRBV5-1 and TRBJ2-2, the full variable domain reads KAGVTQTPRYLIKTRGQQVTLSCSPISGHRSVSWYQQTPGQGLQFLFEYFSETQRNKGNFPGRFSGRQFSNSRSEMNVSTLELGDSALYLCASRRGAGELFFGEGSRLTVL.

The rearrangement uses TRBV30 and TRBJ2-5; 7 nucleotides agree with TRBD2. This CDR3 is 16 amino acids long. The V and J ends lost 2 bases and 5 bases, in that order; junction bases with no gene match: 14. CDR1 and CDR2 from the germline V gene are GTSNPN and SVGIG (reference sequence). The CDR3, as DNA: TGTGCCTGGAGTTCGGGAGTCACTGTGGGGGGGGAGACCCAGTACTTC. It is translated as CAWSSGVTVGGETQYF.

The chain is built from TRBV5-4 and TRBJ1-1; D call uncertain. Trimming removed 4 bases from V and 5 bases from J, with 18 bases in between. The CDR3 is 15 residues long. Germline assignment: CDR1 SGHNT and CDR2 YYREEE (reference sequence). The CDR3 here is CASSESRGMGTEAFF. CDR3 bases: TGTGCCAGCAGCGAAAGTCGGGGAATGGGGACTGAAGCTTTCTTT.

This clone was seen a single time. This rearrangement joins TRBV9 to TRBJ1-1; no clear D gene. The CDR3 is 15 amino acids. V dropped 0 bases and J dropped 0 bases, with 9 bases sitting between them. Germline loops: CDR1 SGDLS, CDR2 YYNGEE. The CDR3 DNA reads as TGTGCCAGCAGCGTAGATACCATTCTGAACACTGAAGCTTTCTTT. It yields the protein CASSVDTILNTEAFF.

This clone showed up just once. The CDR3 nucleotides are TGTGCCTGGACCCCAGGGGGCAGTACACCCCTCCACTTT. Translation gives CAWTPGGSTPLHF. V is TRBV30 and J is TRBJ1-6, with 8 nucleotides matching TRBD1. Germline V CDR1 and CDR2: GTSNPN, SVGIG (reference sequence). The ends lost 4 bases at V and 11 bases at J; junction bases unmatched: 7. This CDR3 is built from 13 residues.

This chain joins TRBV28 and TRBJ2-1; 12 bases agree with TRBD2. The CDR3 is 13 residues long. CDR1 is MDHEN and CDR2 is SYDVKM in the germline V gene. Losses at the gene ends were 11 bases for V and 10 bases for J; bases not matched to a gene: 9. CDR3 protein: CASSSGRALEQFF. CDR3 coding DNA: TGTGCCTCCTCTAGCGGGAGGGCCTTAGAGCAGTTCTTC. Based on the CDR3 plus reference TRBV28 and TRBJ2-1, the full variable domain is DVKVTQSSRYLVKRTGEKVFLECVQDMDHENMFWYRQDPGLGLRLIYFSYDVKMKEKGDIPEGYSVSREKKERFSLILESASTNQTSMYLCASSSGRALEQFFGPGTRLTVL.

The chain employs TRBV9 and TRBJ2-3; 7 nucleotides agree with TRBD1. This CDR3 contains 16 residues. From germline, CDR1 is SGDLS and CDR2 YYNGEE. V trimming: 2 bases; J trimming: 0 bases; junction bases outside the gene matches: 6. In nucleotides, the CDR3 is TGTGCCAGCAGCGTCCGACAGGGACATAGCACAGATACGCAGTATTTT. Protein sequence: CASSVRQGHSTDTQYF.

This sequence joins TRBV6-5 and TRBJ2-3; no reliable D call. Deletions cut 0 bases from V and 2 bases from J, with 6 bases between. This CDR3 is 14 amino acids long. CDR1 and CDR2 (germline): MNHEY, SVGAGI. The CDR3 DNA is TGTGCCAGCAGTTACTCGGAGTTCACAGATACGCAGTATTTT. It is translated as CASSYSEFTDTQYF.

The genes are TRBV19 and TRBJ2-2, with D possibly TRBD2 on 5 matching bases. This CDR3 region has 17 residues. V was cut by 6 bases and J by 6 bases, with 23 bases left in between. CDR1 is LNHDA and CDR2 is SQIVND in the germline V gene (reference sequence). The CDR3 DNA reads as TGTGCCAGTAGCACGATAAACGGGATGGCTAATGCCGGGGAGCTGTTTTTT. As protein: CASSTINGMANAGELFF.

On this clone itself: Within the sample, other DNA sequences also encode this same CDR3. CDR3 amino acids: CASSLGETQYF. CDR3 coding DNA: TGTGCCAGCAGTTTAGGAGAGACCCAGTACTTC. V is TRBV6-5 and J is TRBJ2-5; D is undetermined. Germline CDR1 reads MNHEY; CDR2 reads SVGAGI. V was clipped by 4 bases and J by 4 bases, with 4 bases between them. The CDR3 contains 11 residues.

This chain joins TRBV14 and TRBJ2-7; possible D gene TRBD2, 6 bases. The V and J ends lost 5 bases and 1 base respectively, with 6 bases between them. CDR1 and CDR2 from the germline V gene are SGHDN and FVKESK. The CDR3 extends over 12 amino acids. DNA for the CDR3: TGTGCCAGCAGCGGGAGGTCCTACGAGCAGTACTTC. It yields the protein CASSGRSYEQYF.

The chain links TRBV7-9 to TRBJ1-3; TRBD1 matches at 7 bases. CDR1 is SEHNR and CDR2 is FQNEAQ in the germline V gene (reference sequence). V trimming: 0 bases; J trimming: 3 bases; junction bases outside the gene matches: 8. The CDR3 runs to 17 residues. The CDR3 protein is CASSLAWTGGSGNTIYF. CDR3 DNA: TGTGCCAGCAGCTTAGCATGGACAGGCGGTAGTGGAAACACCATATATTTT. The full variable domain, in which reference TRBV7-9 and TRBJ1-3 provide the parts outside the CDR3, is DTGVSQNPRHKITKRGQNVTFRCDPISEHNRLYWYRQTLGQGPEFLTYFQNEAQLEKSRLLSDRFSAERPKGSFSTLEIQRTEQGDSAMYLCASSLAWTGGSGNTIYFGEGSWLTVV.

This rearrangement joins TRBV5-3 to TRBJ2-1; the match to TRBD2 covers 9 bases. TRBV5-3 has ORF status, its function being uncertain. CDR3 size: 19 residues. The V and J ends lost 1 base and 4 bases, in that order; junction bases with no gene match: 15. CDR3 in amino acids: CARSLFGGPAGGRYNEQFF. The CDR3 DNA sequence: TGTGCCAGAAGCTTGTTCGGGGGGCCAGCGGGAGGTAGGTACAATGAGCAGTTCTTC.

V gene TRBV4-2 combines with J gene TRBJ2-6, with D possibly TRBD1 on 6 matching bases. Trimming took off 3 bases at V and 0 bases at J, with 15 bases between the two ends. The CDR3 length is 18 residues. Per germline, CDR1 LGHNA and CDR2 YNFKEQ. The chain's CDR3 is CASSHHVDRISGANVLTF. Written as DNA, the CDR3 is TGTGCCAGCAGCCACCACGTTGACAGGATCTCTGGGGCCAACGTCCTGACTTTC.

The V gene is TRBV28, the J gene TRBJ2-7; 10 bases align to TRBD2. CDR1 and CDR2 from the germline V gene are MDHEN and SYDVKM. The length of the CDR3 is 17 residues. With V trimmed by 6 bases and J by 7 bases, 18 bases remained unmatched. The CDR3 sequence is CASSLEGASGRREEQYF. The CDR3, as DNA: TGTGCCAGCAGCTTGGAAGGGGCTAGCGGGAGAAGGGAAGAGCAGTACTTC.